This T cell receptor beta chain stems from a study of blood T cells in healthy people across ages. Study-level information: Template switching captured about one barcoded beta molecule per two T cells. Overall study findings and caveats: Estimated diversity that came from one million T cells was considered an underestimate. Both naive CD4+ cell counts and diversity were greater in long-lived donors than in aged donors.

The ends were cut back, 1 base at V and 8 bases at J, with 11 bases in the middle. The length of the CDR3 is 13 residues. The germline CDR1 and CDR2 sequences are LGHDT and YNNKEL (reference sequence). With regard to this clonotype: What it binds is not known.

Each donor had 8.5 to 10 milliliters of peripheral blood drawn. A second PCR of about 7 to 12 cycles used a sample-barcoded 5' primer and a J-beta primer mix. TCRdb used MiXCR to reprocess the 5' RACE reads, holding one entry per CDR3 protein. The sample has about 1.4 million distinct CDR3 sequences; approximately 59% are singletons. The chain is built from TRBV3-1 and TRBJ1-2; no clear D. The specimen sequenced was blood. The receptor was derived from a man aged 18 to 29 in good health. Written as DNA, the CDR3 is TGTGCCAGCAGCCAAGGTCCCGACGGGGGCTACACCTTC. Its translation is CASSQGPDGGYTF.